Below, one TCR beta chain is given with its context. Some clones are missing from TCRdb's copy, which holds only in-frame ones; the method was immunoSEQ multiplex PCR. The sample has around 200,000 clones, 87% seen once. The record originates from a study of blood T cell repertoires in COVID-19. Germline loops: CDR1 SNHLY, CDR2 FYNNEI. Trimming stripped 7 bases from V and 4 bases from J, with 13 bases between. The CDR3 is made up of 13 amino acids. The genes are TRBV2 and TRBJ1-1; maybe TRBD1 (5 bases). The specimen sequenced was peripheral blood. The sequence came from a woman younger than 35 who had recovered from COVID-19. The CDR3: CASIGQGSTEAFF. CDR3 nucleotide sequence: TGTGCCAGCATCGGTCAGGGAAGCACTGAAGCTTTCTTT.